Below are 11 T cell receptor beta chains sequenced from a single sample in a study of cytomegalovirus exposure and HLA in healthy donors. The PCR contained 60 Vbeta and 13 Jbeta primers. Sequencing was performed with immunoSEQ multiplex PCR; in TCRdb, only in-frame clones are kept and a portion is missing. There are under 130,000 clones in the sample; roughly 79% occur only once, and around 1.2% lies in the top ten. Sample: PBMCs. The receptors were sampled from a man in his forties in good health and CMV-seronegative.

V is TRBV27 and J is TRBJ1-1, with D tentatively TRBD1 (5 bases). The germline CDR1 and CDR2 sequences are MNHEY and SMNVEV (reference sequence). The ends were cut back, 3 bases at V and 2 bases at J, with 10 bases in the middle. This CDR3 has 14 residues. The CDR3 loop reads CASSFQGLNTEAFF. The CDR3 nucleotides read TGTGCCAGCAGTTTCCAGGGACTAAACACTGAAGCTTTCTTT.

This clone was counted a few times. The gene calls are TRBV5-1 and TRBJ2-3, with D unresolved. The germline V gene has CDR1 SGHRS and CDR2 YFSETQ. V was shortened by 0 bases and J by 0 bases, with 8 bases between the two germline ends. The CDR3 has 15 amino acids. CDR3 DNA sequence: TGCGCCAGCAGCTTGGACTCCACTAGCACAGATACGCAGTATTTT. It translates to CASSLDSTSTDTQYF. Supplemented by reference TRBV5-1 and TRBJ2-3, the full variable domain reads KAGVTQTPRYLIKTRGQQVTLSCSPISGHRSVSWYQQTPGQGLQFLFEYFSETQRNKGNFPGRFSGRQFSNSRSEMNVSTLELGDSALYLCASSLDSTSTDTQYFGPGTRLTVL.

This chain uses TRBV2 with TRBJ2-1, with 9 bases matching TRBD1. J lost 8 bases, V lost 2 bases, and 7 bases had no gene match. The V gene's germline CDR1 is SNHLY and CDR2 FYNNEI. This CDR3 region has 15 residues. The CDR3: CASSESGTGFDEQFF. CDR3 nucleotides: TGTGCCAGCAGTGAATCGGGGACAGGGTTCGATGAGCAGTTCTTC.

In its sample, this clone was seen once. A read error may produce the germline difference seen at one junction end. The chain employs TRBV29-1 and TRBJ2-7; D may be TRBD1 (7 bases). This CDR3 is 14 amino acids long. Germline V gene data show CDR1 as SQVTM and CDR2 as ANQGSEA. The CDR3 nucleotides read TGCAGCGTTGATCGCCAGGGGGGCTCCTGCGAGCAGTACTTC. Its translation is CSVDRQGGSCEQYF.

There are a few counts of this clone. This sequence joins TRBV6-5 and TRBJ2-1; 11 positions agree with TRBD2. The CDR3 loop spans 15 amino acids. V trimming: 6 bases; J trimming: 8 bases; junction bases outside the gene matches: 9. The germline V gene has CDR1 MNHEY and CDR2 SVGAGI. In DNA, the CDR3 is TGTGCCAGCAGCTTTAGCGGGAGGGCCATGGATGAGCAGTTCTTC. Its protein product is CASSFSGRAMDEQFF.

This sequence joins TRBV7-8 and TRBJ2-7; 7 nucleotides line up with TRBD1. J gave up 1 base and V 2 bases, and 14 bases lay outside the gene matches. CDR1 and CDR2 (germline): SGHVS, FQNEAQ. The CDR3 consists of 18 residues. The CDR3 loop is CASSLIVAWGTASYEQYF. The CDR3 DNA reads as TGTGCCAGCAGCTTAATCGTGGCTTGGGGGACAGCGTCCTACGAGCAGTACTTC.

DNA of the CDR3: TGTGCCAGCTCACCATTAGACTCGCTCTACGAGCAGTACTTC. Translated, it gives CASSPLDSLYEQYF. The chain recombines TRBV18 with TRBJ2-7; D is unclear. The CDR3 has 14 amino acids. The V end was cut by 2 bases, the J end by 3 bases, with 11 bases between. Germline CDR1 reads KGHSH; CDR2 reads LQKENI.

The rearrangement uses TRBV7-9 and TRBJ2-5; no clear D gene. Between the trimmed V and J ends, which lost 1 base and 1 base, there was a span of 4 bases. Germline CDR1 and CDR2: SEHNR and FQNEAQ (reference sequence). CDR3 length equals 13 residues. CDR3 nucleotides: TGTGCCAGCAGCTTAGTAGTCCAAGAGACCCAGTACTTC. Translated: CASSLVVQETQYF.

This clone was recorded only once. The genes are TRBV7-6 and TRBJ2-5; 7 nucleotides align to TRBD1. The germline V gene encodes CDR1 SGHVS and CDR2 FNYEAQ. Trimming took 2 bases from V and 2 from J; bases not matched to a gene: 8. The CDR3 is 16 amino acids. The CDR3 loop is CASSLITGTEQETQYF. For the CDR3, the DNA is TGTGCCAGCAGCTTAATCACCGGGACAGAACAAGAGACCCAGTACTTC.

The chain combines TRBV7-9 with TRBJ1-2; D is unclear. Trimming took off 3 bases at V and 6 bases at J, with 8 bases between the two ends. CDR3 length: 12 amino acids. Per the germline V gene, CDR1 is SEHNR and CDR2 is FQNEAQ (reference sequence). In DNA, the CDR3 is TGTGCCAGCAGCTTCTCGGTTGATGGCTACACCTTC. It encodes CASSFSVDGYTF.

This clone appeared a few times. This sequence joins TRBV5-4 and TRBJ2-1, with 10 bases matching TRBD2. The CDR3 has 16 amino acids. After removal of 4 bases from V and 4 bases from J, the junction contained 8 bases not matched to a gene. CDR1 SGHNT and CDR2 YYREEE come from the germline V gene (reference sequence). The CDR3, as DNA: TGTGCCAGCAGCCCCCATCTAGCGGGAGCTTACAATGAGCAGTTCTTC. As protein: CASSPHLAGAYNEQFF.